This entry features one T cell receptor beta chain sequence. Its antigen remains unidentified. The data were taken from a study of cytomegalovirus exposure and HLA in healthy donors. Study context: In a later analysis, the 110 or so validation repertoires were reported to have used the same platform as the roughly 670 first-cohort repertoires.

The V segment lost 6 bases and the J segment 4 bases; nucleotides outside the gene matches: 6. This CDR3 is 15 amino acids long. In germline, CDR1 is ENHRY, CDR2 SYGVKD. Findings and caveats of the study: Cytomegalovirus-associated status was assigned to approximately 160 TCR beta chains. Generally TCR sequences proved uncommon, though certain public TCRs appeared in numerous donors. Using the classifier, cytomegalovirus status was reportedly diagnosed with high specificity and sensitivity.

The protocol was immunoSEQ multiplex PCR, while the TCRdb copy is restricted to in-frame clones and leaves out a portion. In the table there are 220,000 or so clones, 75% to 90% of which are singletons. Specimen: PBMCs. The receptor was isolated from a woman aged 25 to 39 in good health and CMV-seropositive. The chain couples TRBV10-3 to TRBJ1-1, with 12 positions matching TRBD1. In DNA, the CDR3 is TGTGCCATCAGGGGGACAGGGGGCTATTCCACTGAAGCTTTCTTT. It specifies CAIRGTGGYSTEAFF.